The 20 T cell receptor beta chains below all came from one sample that was sequenced in a study of T-cell memory formation after mild COVID-19. TCRdb reanalysed the 5' RACE reads using MiXCR and keeps one entry per CDR3 protein. The data contain more than 250,000 distinct CDR3 sequences, about 17% of them singletons. Sample: PBMCs or a T cell subset sorted from them (not recorded which). The receptors stem from a man between 18 and 29 years old who had mild COVID-19 (a few samples of this study predate the infection). Cell type and time point are not known.

This chain connects TRBV18 to TRBJ2-7; no clear D gene. Germline V gene lookup returns CDR1 KGHSH and CDR2 LQKENI. CDR3 length: 12 amino acids. V lost 5 bases, J lost 3 bases, and 8 bases lay in between. The CDR3 DNA follows: TGTGCCAGCTCAACCGACTTCTACGAGCAGTACTTC. Residues: CASSTDFYEQYF.

The table lists this clonotype with a few counts. The chain joins TRBV7-2 to TRBJ1-4; D gene uncertain. CDR1 and CDR2 (germline): SGHTA, FQGNSA. Between the trimmed V and J ends, which lost 8 bases and 8 bases, there was a span of 21 bases. CDR3 length equals 15 residues. The CDR3 DNA sequence: TGTGCCAGCCAATCCCGGGGTCACATCGGGGAAAAACTGTTTTTT. It yields the protein CASQSRGHIGEKLFF.

This chain connects TRBV12-3 or TRBV12-4 to TRBJ1-1; D not certain. The V end lost 3 bases, the J end lost 1 base, and 9 bases lay between the germline ends. The CDR3 covers 14 residues. CDR3 nucleotides: TGTGCCAGCAGTTTCCCTCCAGGGAACACTGAAGCTTTCTTT. Its translation: CASSFPPGNTEAFF.

This clonotype has a handful of counts. CDR3 loop: CASSFAGQYYGYTF. DNA of the CDR3: TGTGCCAGCAGTTTTGCTGGACAGTACTATGGCTACACCTTC. V gene TRBV12-3 or TRBV12-4 combines with J gene TRBJ1-2; TRBD1 might be the D (6 bases). Trimming stripped 3 bases from V and 3 bases from J, with 11 bases between. The CDR3 is made up of 14 amino acids.

This clonotype has only a few counts. The J gene is TRBJ1-1, the V gene TRBV7-2; D remains unclear. The CDR3 spans 15 residues. V lost 1 base, J lost 6 bases, and 15 bases lay in between. Germline loops: CDR1 SGHTA, CDR2 FQGNSA. DNA of the CDR3: TGTGCCAGCAGCTTAGAGAGGCGGGGATTGGCTGAAGCTTTCTTT. It translates to CASSLERRGLAEAFF. The full variable domain, completed using reference TRBV7-2 and TRBJ1-1, is GAGVSQSPSNKVTEKGKDVELRCDPISGHTALYWYRQSLGQGLEFLIYFQGNSAPDKSGLPSDRFSAERTGGSVSTLTIQRTQQEDSAVYLCASSLERRGLAEAFFGQGTRLTVV.

In this sample, this clonotype turned up a few times. The chain links TRBV4-1 to TRBJ2-3; D is uncertain. Germline values: CDR1 MGHRA, CDR2 YSYEKL. The CDR3 contains 13 residues. V was trimmed by 1 base and J by 7 bases, leaving 9 bases between them. The CDR3 sequence: CASSQAAINTQYF. CDR3 DNA sequence: TGCGCCAGCAGCCAAGCGGCGATAAATACGCAGTATTTT.

This clonotype has a handful of counts. The chain employs TRBV7-2 and TRBJ2-2, with D perhaps given as TRBD1 or TRBD2 (5 bases each). V was clipped by 2 bases and J by 5 bases, with 6 bases between them. Germline V gene sequence: CDR1 SGHTA, CDR2 FQGNSA. This CDR3 region has 13 residues. CDR3 amino acids: CASSLWGTGELFF. The CDR3 DNA is TGTGCCAGCAGCTTATGGGGGACCGGGGAGCTGTTTTTT.

This chain links TRBV7-3 with TRBJ1-5; the match to TRBD1 covers 8 bases. The CDR3 covers 16 residues. V trimming: 5 bases; J trimming: 4 bases; junction bases outside the gene matches: 10. CDR1 is SGHTA and CDR2 is FQGTGA in the germline V gene. CDR3 nucleotides: TGTGCCAGCAGCCGACGTGCGGACAGGGTTAATCAGCCCCAGCATTTT. This encodes CASSRRADRVNQPQHF.

V gene TRBV6-1 combines with J gene TRBJ2-5; D is perhaps TRBD1 (6 bases). V was pared by 10 bases and J by 5 bases, with 20 bases between. Germline V gene data show CDR1 as MNHNS and CDR2 as SASEGT. The CDR3 covers 14 residues. The CDR3: CATQKDSPWETQYF. In DNA, the CDR3 is TGTGCCACCCAGAAGGACAGCCCCTGGGAGACCCAGTACTTC.

This clonotype was seen a few times. This chain joins TRBV18 and TRBJ2-7; TRBD2 agrees at 8 bases. The J segment lost 5 bases and the V segment lost 2 bases, leaving 5 bases of the junction unmatched. CDR1 is KGHSH, CDR2 LQKENI, per germline. The CDR3 has 14 amino acids. CDR3 nucleotide sequence: TGTGCCAGCTCACCATCTGCGGGGGGCCACGAGCAGTACGTC. Translating gives CASSPSAGGHEQYV.

The chain employs TRBV7-2 and TRBJ1-1, with D perhaps TRBD1 (5 bases). The CDR3 totals 16 residues. CDR1 is SGHTA, CDR2 FQGNSA, per germline. V was clipped by 5 bases and J by 5 bases, with 21 bases between them. CDR3 region: CASSPPAGRYSTEAFF. The CDR3 DNA reads as TGTGCCAGCAGCCCCCCGGCAGGGAGGTATTCGACTGAAGCTTTCTTT.

This clonotype showed up just a few times. The V and J genes are TRBV7-2 and TRBJ2-3, with 9 bases aligning to TRBD2. CDR3 length: 15 residues. Germline lookup yields CDR1 SGHTA and CDR2 FQGNSA. After removal of 5 bases from V and 1 base from J, the junction contained 4 bases not matched to a gene. CDR3 bases: TGTGCCAGCAGCACGCTAGCGGGACGCACAGATACGCAGTATTTT. It translates to CASSTLAGRTDTQYF.

This clonotype was found a few times. V usage is TRBV28 and J usage is TRBJ2-7, with TRBD1 identical over 8 bases. With V trimmed by 2 bases and J by 6 bases, 9 bases remained unmatched. Germline V gene lookup returns CDR1 MDHEN and CDR2 SYDVKM. The CDR3 runs 15 residues. The CDR3 region has the DNA TGTGCCAGCAGTTTAAGAGGACAGGGAGGTCTCGAGCAGTACGTC. Its protein product is CASSLRGQGGLEQYV.

CDR3 DNA: TGTGCCATCAGTGTGGGGACACCAAACACCGGGGAGCTGTTTTTT. Translating it yields CAISVGTPNTGELFF. The chain combines TRBV10-3 with TRBJ2-2, with D possibly being TRBD1 (6 bases). Trimming cost V 4 bases and J 2 bases, with 11 bases left between them. The V gene's germline CDR1 is ENHRY and CDR2 SYGVKD. This CDR3 region has 15 residues.

This clonotype was counted a few times. This chain joins TRBV3-1 and TRBJ1-5; no firm D call. Germline loops: CDR1 LGHDT, CDR2 YNNKEL (reference sequence). V lost 2 bases, J lost 2 bases, and 7 bases lay in between. This CDR3 spans 14 amino acids. CDR3 DNA: TGTGCCAGCAGCCAAATGGCTGGCAATCAGCCCCAGCATTTT. It specifies CASSQMAGNQPQHF.

The rearrangement links TRBV5-1 to TRBJ2-2; D gene uncertain. Germline lookup yields CDR1 SGHRS and CDR2 YFSETQ. This CDR3 comprises 17 residues. V shed 0 bases and J shed 2 bases, with 14 bases lying between them. CDR3 sequence reads: CASSLGYAGINTGELFF. The CDR3 DNA is TGCGCCAGCAGCTTGGGGTACGCAGGAATAAACACCGGGGAGCTGTTTTTT. The entire variable domain, with the rest obtained from reference TRBV5-1 and TRBJ2-2, is as follows: KAGVTQTPRYLIKTRGQQVTLSCSPISGHRSVSWYQQTPGQGLQFLFEYFSETQRNKGNFPGRFSGRQFSNSRSEMNVSTLELGDSALYLCASSLGYAGINTGELFFGEGSRLTVL.

This chain connects TRBV19 to TRBJ1-2; D gene unclear. This CDR3 is built from 13 residues. Germline V gene data show CDR1 as LNHDA and CDR2 as SQIVND (reference sequence). The V end lost 1 base, the J end lost 8 bases, and 11 bases lay between the germline ends. CDR3 coding DNA: TGTGCCAGTAGTATAGCTCTTGAAGGAGGCTACACCTTC. It translates to CASSIALEGGYTF.

In this sample, this clonotype turned up a few times. The chain recombines TRBV12-3 or TRBV12-4 with TRBJ2-5; TRBD1 matches at 7 bases. The CDR3 runs 13 residues. V lost 7 bases to trimming and J lost 1 base; unmatched junction nucleotides: 3. The CDR3 sequence is CASIRTGQETQYF. The CDR3 DNA reads as TGTGCCAGCATCAGGACAGGCCAAGAGACCCAGTACTTC.

The V call is TRBV20-1, the J call TRBJ2-7, with D possibly called TRBD1 or TRBD2 (5 bases each). The CDR3 loop spans 13 amino acids. CDR1 and CDR2 from the germline V gene are DFQATT and SNEGSKA (reference sequence). Trimming removed 3 bases at V and 3 bases at J, with 12 bases between. CDR3 in amino acids: CSASVVGVYEQYV. The DNA for the CDR3 is TGCAGTGCTAGTGTCGTGGGGGTCTACGAGCAGTACGTC.

This rearrangement joins TRBV6-2 or TRBV6-3 to TRBJ2-3; D perhaps matches TRBD2 (6 bases). CDR3 size: 15 residues. Germline V gene data show CDR1 as MNHEY and CDR2 as SVGEGT. Trimming removed 7 bases at V and 2 bases at J, with 16 bases between. As DNA, the CDR3 is TGTGCCAGCACTCGGACTACAACACCCACAGATACGCAGTATTTT. Its translation is CASTRTTTPTDTQYF.